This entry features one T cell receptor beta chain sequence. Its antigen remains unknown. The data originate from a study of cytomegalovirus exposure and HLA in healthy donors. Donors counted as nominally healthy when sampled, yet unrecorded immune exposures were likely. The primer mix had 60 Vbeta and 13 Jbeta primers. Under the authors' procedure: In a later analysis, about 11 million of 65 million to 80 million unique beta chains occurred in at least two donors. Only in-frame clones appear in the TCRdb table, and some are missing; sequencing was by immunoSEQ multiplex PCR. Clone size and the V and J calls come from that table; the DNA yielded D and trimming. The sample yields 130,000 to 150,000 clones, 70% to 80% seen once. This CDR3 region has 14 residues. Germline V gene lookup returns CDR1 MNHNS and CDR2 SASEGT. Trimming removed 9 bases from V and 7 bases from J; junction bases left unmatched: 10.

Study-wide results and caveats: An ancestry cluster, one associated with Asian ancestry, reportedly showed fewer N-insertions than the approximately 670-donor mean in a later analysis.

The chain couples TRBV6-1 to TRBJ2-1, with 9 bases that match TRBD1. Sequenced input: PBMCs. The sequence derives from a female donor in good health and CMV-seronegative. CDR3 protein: CASRGQGFLNEQFF. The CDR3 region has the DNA TGTGCCAGTAGAGGACAGGGGTTTTTAAATGAGCAGTTCTTC.